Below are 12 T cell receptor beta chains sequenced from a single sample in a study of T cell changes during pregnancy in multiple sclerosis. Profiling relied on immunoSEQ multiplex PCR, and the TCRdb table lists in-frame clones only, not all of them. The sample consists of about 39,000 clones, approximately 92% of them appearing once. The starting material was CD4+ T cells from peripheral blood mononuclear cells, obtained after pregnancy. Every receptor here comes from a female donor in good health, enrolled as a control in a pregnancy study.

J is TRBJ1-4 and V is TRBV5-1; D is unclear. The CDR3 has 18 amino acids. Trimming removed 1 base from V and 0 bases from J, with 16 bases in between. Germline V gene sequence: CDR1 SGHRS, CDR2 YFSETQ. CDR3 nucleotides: TGCGCCAGCAGCTTGACGGGTCTTCTAGGTCCAACTAATGAAAAACTGTTTTTT. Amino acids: CASSLTGLLGPTNEKLFF.

The CDR3 sequence: CASSPLGLAPYEQYF. The CDR3 nucleotides read TGTGCCAGCAGCCCTCTGGGACTAGCGCCATACGAGCAGTACTTC. The rearrangement links TRBV28 to TRBJ2-7, with TRBD2 identical over 10 bases. Germline trimming cut 6 bases from V and 4 bases from J; bases unmatched to any gene: 9. Looked up from germline, CDR1 is MDHEN and CDR2 is SYDVKM. The length of the CDR3 is 15 residues.

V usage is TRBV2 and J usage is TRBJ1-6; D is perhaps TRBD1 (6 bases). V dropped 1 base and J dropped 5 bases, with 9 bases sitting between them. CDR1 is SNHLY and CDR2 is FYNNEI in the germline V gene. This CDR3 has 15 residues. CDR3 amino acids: CASSEGTGNNSPLHF. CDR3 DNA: TGTGCCAGCAGTGAAGGAACAGGGAATAATTCACCCCTCCACTTT.

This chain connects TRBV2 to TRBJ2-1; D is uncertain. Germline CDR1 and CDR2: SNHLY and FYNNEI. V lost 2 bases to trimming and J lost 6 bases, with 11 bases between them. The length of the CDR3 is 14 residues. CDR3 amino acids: CASSERLQSNEQFF. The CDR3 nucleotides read TGTGCCAGCAGTGAAAGGCTACAGTCCAATGAGCAGTTCTTC.

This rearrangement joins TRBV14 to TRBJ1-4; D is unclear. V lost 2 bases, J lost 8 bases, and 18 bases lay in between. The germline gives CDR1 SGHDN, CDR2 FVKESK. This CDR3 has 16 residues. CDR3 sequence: CASSQLGGQLGEKLFF. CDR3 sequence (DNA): TGTGCCAGCAGCCAATTGGGTGGGCAGTTGGGCGAAAAACTGTTTTTT.

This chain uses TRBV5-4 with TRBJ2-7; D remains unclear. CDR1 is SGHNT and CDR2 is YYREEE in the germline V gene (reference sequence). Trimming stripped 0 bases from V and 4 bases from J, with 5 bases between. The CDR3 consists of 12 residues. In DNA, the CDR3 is TGTGCCAGCAGCTTGGACAGATACGAGCAGTACTTC. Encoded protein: CASSLDRYEQYF.

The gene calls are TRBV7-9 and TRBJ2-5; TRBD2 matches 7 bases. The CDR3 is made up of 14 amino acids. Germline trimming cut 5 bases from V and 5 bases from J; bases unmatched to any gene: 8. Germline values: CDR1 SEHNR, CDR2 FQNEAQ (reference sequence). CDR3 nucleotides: TGTGCCAGCAGCCCCCCGACTAGCTGGGAGACCCAGTACTTC. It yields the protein CASSPPTSWETQYF.

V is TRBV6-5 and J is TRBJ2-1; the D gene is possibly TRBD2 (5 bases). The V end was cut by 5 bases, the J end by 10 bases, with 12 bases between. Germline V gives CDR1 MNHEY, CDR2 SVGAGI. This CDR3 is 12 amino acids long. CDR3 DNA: TGTGCCAGCAGTCCCCTTCGGGGAGAGCAGTTCTTC. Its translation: CASSPLRGEQFF.

The DNA for the CDR3 is TGTGCCAGCAGCCCCTTTAGAGGTTCCTACGAGCAGTACTTC. Protein product: CASSPFRGSYEQYF. The chain has TRBV28 and TRBJ2-7, with D unclear. Germline V gene sequence: CDR1 MDHEN, CDR2 SYDVKM. The CDR3 is 14 amino acids. The germline V and J ends were trimmed by 6 bases and 1 base, with 13 bases remaining between them.

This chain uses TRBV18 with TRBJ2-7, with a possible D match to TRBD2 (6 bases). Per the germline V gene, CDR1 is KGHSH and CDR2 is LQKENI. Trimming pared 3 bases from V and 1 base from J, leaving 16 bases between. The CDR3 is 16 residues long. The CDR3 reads CASSPPGASVSYEQYF. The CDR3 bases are TGTGCCAGCTCACCCCCTGGGGCTAGCGTTTCCTACGAGCAGTACTTC.

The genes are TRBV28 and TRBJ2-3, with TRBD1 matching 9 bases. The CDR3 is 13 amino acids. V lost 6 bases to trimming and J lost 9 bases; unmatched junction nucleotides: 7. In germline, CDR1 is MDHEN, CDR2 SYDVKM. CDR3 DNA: TGTGCCAGCAGGCGGGGACAGGGTAGCACGCAGTATTTT. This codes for CASRRGQGSTQYF.

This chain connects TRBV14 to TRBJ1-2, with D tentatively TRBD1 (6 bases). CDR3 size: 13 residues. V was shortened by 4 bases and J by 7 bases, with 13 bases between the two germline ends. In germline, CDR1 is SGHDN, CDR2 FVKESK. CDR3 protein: CASSPQGSSGYTF. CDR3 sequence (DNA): TGTGCCAGCAGCCCCCAGGGGAGTAGTGGCTACACCTTC.